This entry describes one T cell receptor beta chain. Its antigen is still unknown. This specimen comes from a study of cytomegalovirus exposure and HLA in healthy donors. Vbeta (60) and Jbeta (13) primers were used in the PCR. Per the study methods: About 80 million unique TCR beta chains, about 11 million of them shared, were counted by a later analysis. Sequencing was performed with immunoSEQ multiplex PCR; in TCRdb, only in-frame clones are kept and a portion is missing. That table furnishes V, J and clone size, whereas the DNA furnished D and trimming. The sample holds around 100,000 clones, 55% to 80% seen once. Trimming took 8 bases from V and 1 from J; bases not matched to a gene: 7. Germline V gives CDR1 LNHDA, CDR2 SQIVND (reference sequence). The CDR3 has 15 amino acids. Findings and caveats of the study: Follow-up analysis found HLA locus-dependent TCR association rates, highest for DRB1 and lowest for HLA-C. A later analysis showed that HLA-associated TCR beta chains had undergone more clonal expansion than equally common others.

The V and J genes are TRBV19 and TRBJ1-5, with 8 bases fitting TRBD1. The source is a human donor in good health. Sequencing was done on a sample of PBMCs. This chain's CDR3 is CASRDRHRSNQPQHF. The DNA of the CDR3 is TGTGCCAGTCGGGACAGGCATAGAAGCAATCAGCCCCAGCATTTT.